These T cell receptor beta chains were read from a single sample in a study of T cell responses to AZD1222 COVID-19 vaccine. TCRdb's table, derived via immunoSEQ multiplex PCR, lists solely in-frame clones and lacks some. The sample holds about 99,000 clones, over 85% seen once. Material: peripheral blood, obtained on day 0 of AZD1222 vaccination. The receptors originated from an adult in good health. Each CDR3 is given with its conserved first and last residue. The D gene is left open where the match is weak. Some rows mark clone size as missing; the rest say once, few, many or name a class of expanded clone.

abundance,v_gene,d_gene,j_gene,CDR3aa,CDR3nt
-,TRBV3-1/TRBV3-2,-,TRBJ2-7,CASSRGGGSYEQYF,TGTGCCAGCAGCCGAGGAGGGGGGTCCTACGAGCAGTACTTC
-,TRBV4-1,-,TRBJ1-4,CASSQDDTQATNEKLFF,TGCGCCAGCAGCCAAGATGACACCCAAGCAACTAATGAAAAACTGTTTTTT
-,TRBV28,TRBD1,TRBJ2-2,CASRMLTGGTGELFF,TGTGCCAGCCGCATGTTGACAGGGGGAACCGGGGAGCTGTTTTTT
-,TRBV25-1,-,TRBJ2-2,CASSDTRWELFF,TGTGCCAGCAGTGACACCCGCTGGGAGCTGTTTTTT
-,TRBV4-3,-,TRBJ1-6,CASSQLRSSPLHF,TGCGCCAGCAGCCAGCTACGGAGTTCACCCCTCCACTTT
-,TRBV9,TRBD1,TRBJ2-1,CASSVAPGQGAYEQFF,TGTGCCAGCAGCGTCGCGCCGGGACAGGGGGCTTATGAGCAGTTCTTC
-,TRBV6-2/TRBV6-3,-,TRBJ2-7,CASSYPDSRSYEQYF,TGTGCCAGCAGTTACCCGGACAGCCGCTCCTACGAGCAGTACTTC
once,TRBV9,-,TRBJ2-1,CASSVSHGEQFF,TGTGCCAGCAGCGTATCACACGGTGAGCAGTTCTTC
-,TRBV6-5,-,TRBJ1-2,CASTDQGNYGYTF,TGTGCCAGCACAGACCAGGGAAACTATGGCTACACCTTC
-,TRBV2,-,TRBJ2-7,CASSEGRSPSYEQYF,TGTGCCAGCAGTGAAGGTCGGTCGCCCTCCTACGAGCAGTACTTC
few,TRBV2,TRBD1,TRBJ1-2,CASSESLRDRAGGYTF,TGTGCCAGCAGTGAGTCCCTTAGGGACAGGGCCGGCGGCTACACCTTC
once,TRBV24-1,TRBD1,TRBJ2-1,CATSDGDSNYNEQFF,TGTGCCACCAGTGACGGGGACAGTAACTACAATGAGCAGTTCTTC
-,TRBV7-2,-,TRBJ2-3,CASSYLGDTDTQYF,TGTGCCAGCAGCTACCTCGGGGACACAGATACGCAGTATTTT
-,TRBV7-9,-,TRBJ2-3,CASSWRGDTQYF,TGTGCCAGCAGCTGGCGGGGCGATACGCAGTATTTT
-,TRBV18,-,TRBJ2-2,CASSYTGNTGELFF,TGTGCCAGCTCATACACAGGGAACACCGGGGAGCTGTTTTTT
-,TRBV5-4,-,TRBJ2-7,CASRPETEDPQYF,TGTGCCAGCAGACCTGAAACAGAGGATCCGCAGTACTTC
once,TRBV30,TRBD1,TRBJ2-7,CAWNTQGPPYEQYF,TGTGCCTGGAACACACAGGGGCCTCCCTACGAGCAGTACTTC
-,TRBV19,-,TRBJ2-2,CASSNPWGLGGELFF,TGTGCCAGTAGTAATCCTTGGGGGCTGGGCGGGGAGCTGTTTTTT
-,TRBV28,TRBD1,TRBJ1-2,CASRLGQGALVVYGYTF,TGTGCCAGCAGACTTGGACAGGGGGCTCTAGTGGTCTATGGCTACACCTTC
-,TRBV4-1,-,TRBJ1-6,CASSQEVRAIYSPLHF,TGCGCCAGCAGCCAAGAGGTACGGGCCATTTATTCACCCCTCCACTTT
-,TRBV6-5,-,TRBJ1-1,CASSSSDGGTEAFF,TGTGCCAGCAGTTCCAGCGATGGGGGCACTGAAGCTTTCTTT
-,TRBV10-1,-,TRBJ1-1,CARRGYTEAFF,TGCGCCAGAAGGGGGTACACTGAAGCTTTCTTT
-,TRBV11-3,-,TRBJ1-1,CASSLEGGEAFF,TGTGCCAGCAGCTTAGAGGGAGGTGAAGCTTTCTTT
-,TRBV7-8,TRBD2,TRBJ2-7,CASSSRLAGALRGHYEQYF,TGTGCCAGCAGCTCCAGACTAGCGGGAGCCCTCCGGGGGCACTACGAGCAGTACTTC
medium-sized,TRBV28,-,TRBJ1-2,CASSLGREGYTF,TGTGCCAGCAGTTTGGGGAGGGAAGGCTACACCTTC
-,TRBV7-3,-,TRBJ2-6,CASSSVASGANVLTF,TGTGCCAGCAGCTCAGTAGCCTCTGGGGCCAACGTCCTGACTTTC
-,TRBV3-1/TRBV3-2,-,TRBJ1-3,CASSQGPGSGNTIYF,TGTGCCAGCAGCCAAGGGCCAGGCTCTGGAAACACCATATATTTT
-,TRBV5-4,TRBD2,TRBJ2-1,CASSSNLAGTPPEQFF,TGTGCCAGCAGCTCCAATCTAGCGGGAACCCCCCCTGAGCAGTTCTTC
few,TRBV2,-,TRBJ1-1,CASSEQQNTEAFF,TGTGCCAGCAGTGAACAGCAGAACACTGAAGCTTTCTTT
-,TRBV19,TRBD2,TRBJ2-1,CASSKGTSDNEQFF,TGTGCCAGTAGTAAGGGGACTAGTGATAATGAGCAGTTCTTC
-,TRBV5-5,-,TRBJ1-4,CASSFGRGEVEKLFF,TGTGCCAGCAGCTTCGGGCGCGGGGAGGTCGAAAAACTGTTTTTT
once,TRBV14,TRBD1,TRBJ2-2,CASSQRDRQGTGELFF,TGTGCCAGCAGCCAACGGGACAGGCAAGGCACCGGGGAGCTGTTTTTT
-,TRBV12-5,-,TRBJ2-1,CASGLLRRASLLNEQFF,TGTGCTAGTGGTTTGCTACGTCGGGCCTCCCTCCTCAATGAGCAGTTCTTC
-,TRBV28,-,TRBJ1-4,CASSTGMEGEEKLFF,TGTGCCAGCAGTACAGGGATGGAGGGAGAAGAAAAACTGTTTTTT
-,TRBV12-5,TRBD1,TRBJ1-1,CASGLLDRADEAFF,TGTGCTAGTGGTTTACTCGACAGGGCAGATGAAGCTTTCTTT
-,TRBV6-1,-,TRBJ2-6,CASSGGSRGAGANVLTF,TGTGCCAGCAGTGGAGGCAGCAGGGGCGCTGGGGCCAACGTCCTGACTTTC
-,TRBV2,TRBD2,TRBJ2-7,CASSERGLAGGKLEQYF,TGTGCCAGCAGTGAACGGGGACTAGCGGGAGGAAAACTCGAGCAGTACTTC
-,TRBV19,-,TRBJ1-4,CASRDRSDEKLFF,TGTGCCAGTAGGGACAGATCAGATGAAAAACTGTTTTTT
-,TRBV2,-,TRBJ1-1,CASSRDTNTEAFF,TGTGCCAGCAGCCGGGACACGAACACTGAAGCTTTCTTT